Below are 3 T cell receptor beta chains sequenced from a single sample in a study of chemoradiotherapy in HPV16-positive cancers. TCRdb keeps only in-frame clones here, not all; method: immunoSEQ multiplex PCR. The sample carries 40,000 to 65,000 clones, 90% recorded once. The source was blood, collected from a patient who underwent chemoradiotherapy. Every receptor here comes from a human donor with HPV-associated anogenital cancer.

This chain uses TRBV20-1 with TRBJ2-1; D remains unclear. The V and J ends lost 2 bases and 7 bases respectively, with 6 bases between them. Germline loops: CDR1 DFQATT, CDR2 SNEGSKA (reference sequence). The CDR3 has 11 amino acids. The CDR3 nucleotides read TGCAGTGCTAGACTGGCGAATGAGCAGTTCTTC. Residues: CSARLANEQFF.

V usage is TRBV7-2 and J usage is TRBJ1-6; D unclear. The CDR3 totals 13 residues. The V and J ends lost 4 bases and 7 bases respectively, with 8 bases between them. Germline-derived CDR1 and CDR2 are SGHTA and FQGNSA. The CDR3 spells CASSSLGNSPLHF. The CDR3 DNA reads TGTGCCAGCAGCTCCCTCGGGAATTCACCCCTCCACTTT. Filled out from reference TRBV7-2 and TRBJ1-6, the complete variable domain reads GAGVSQSPSNKVTEKGKDVELRCDPISGHTALYWYRQSLGQGLEFLIYFQGNSAPDKSGLPSDRFSAERTGGSVSTLTIQRTQQEDSAVYLCASSSLGNSPLHFGNGTRLTVT.

The genes are TRBV18 and TRBJ1-3; unclear D gene. Germline CDR1 reads KGHSH; CDR2 reads LQKENI. The CDR3 runs 14 residues. V was cut by 6 bases and J by 0 bases, with 9 bases left in between. CDR3 residues: CASSPPPSGNTIYF. In DNA, the CDR3 is TGTGCCAGCTCGCCCCCCCCCTCTGGAAACACCATATATTTT. Together with reference TRBV18 and TRBJ1-3, the CDR3 gives the full variable domain: NAGVMQNPRHLVRRRGQEARLRCSPMKGHSHVYWYRQLPEEGLKFMVYLQKENIIDESGMPKERFSAEFPKEGPSILRIQQVVRGDSAAYFCASSPPPSGNTIYFGEGSWLTVV.